This T cell receptor (beta chain) was observed in a study of CD8 T cells in ankylosing spondylitis. Whole-study findings and limits: Blood from ankylosing spondylitis patients appeared to carry a characteristic eight-variant TCR beta motif. Peripheral blood held disease-linked clones only at relatively low frequency, and these were CD8+. The authors reported significant enrichment of disease-linked clones in matched ankylosing spondylitis synovial fluid.

The CDR3 loop spans 15 amino acids. The V and J ends lost 0 bases and 3 bases respectively, with 9 bases between them. Germline values: CDR1 MNHEY, CDR2 SVGAGI. Making use of molecular barcodes, quantitative 5'-RACE generated TCR beta libraries. TCRdb re-analysed the 5' RACE reads in MiXCR, keeping a single row per CDR3 protein. The repertoire holds under 250,000 distinct CDR3 sequences, with approximately 30% as singletons. This clonotype was found a few times. Its antigen is not known. The receptor's source is a male donor with ankylosing spondylitis or in good health (not recorded which). Sequencing used blood, either unsorted or a sorted T cell fraction (not recorded which). The V call is TRBV6-5, the J call TRBJ2-1; D is ambiguous. CDR3 bases: TGTGCCAGCAGTTACTCGATAGCAGTCTACAATGAGCAGTTCTTC. Translating it yields CASSYSIAVYNEQFF.